One sample yielded the 21 T cell receptor beta chains listed below, sequenced in a study of blood T cell repertoires in COVID-19. Only in-frame clones appear in the TCRdb table, and some are missing; sequencing was by immunoSEQ multiplex PCR. The sample has more than 95,000 clones; 85% to 90% are singletons. The sequenced sample was peripheral blood. The source of these receptors is a man aged 45-60 years with acute or convalescent COVID-19.

The genes are TRBV7-9 and TRBJ1-1; the match to TRBD1 covers 7 bases. V gave up 5 bases and J gave up 3 bases; unmatched junction bases: 6. The CDR3 loop spans 14 amino acids. The germline gives CDR1 SEHNR, CDR2 FQNEAQ (reference sequence). CDR3: CASSHRGRDTEAFF. CDR3 coding DNA: TGTGCCAGCAGCCACAGGGGTCGGGACACTGAAGCTTTCTTT.

V usage is TRBV2 and J usage is TRBJ2-1, with TRBD2 matching 8 bases. J gave up 7 bases and V 8 bases, and 16 bases lay outside the gene matches. Germline CDR1 is SNHLY and CDR2 is FYNNEI. There are 16 residues in the CDR3. The CDR3 region is CASSSSPSGSGNEQFF. CDR3 sequence (DNA): TGTGCCAGCTCATCTTCCCCCAGCGGGAGTGGGAATGAGCAGTTCTTC.

The chain employs TRBV19 and TRBJ2-2, with 8 positions matching TRBD2. Trimming took 4 bases from V and 2 from J; bases not matched to a gene: 12. This CDR3 region has 18 residues. The V gene's germline CDR1 is LNHDA and CDR2 SQIVND (reference sequence). This CDR3 is CASSNSRGAGGNTGELFF. In DNA form, the CDR3 reads TGTGCCAGTAGTAATTCCCGGGGGGCGGGAGGAAACACCGGGGAGCTGTTTTTT.

CDR3 protein: CASSSGGLRLSPLHF. The CDR3 bases are TGTGCCAGCAGTTCAGGAGGGCTAAGGCTATCACCCCTCCACTTT. The V and J genes are TRBV27 and TRBJ1-6; D remains ambiguous. The germline V gene encodes CDR1 MNHEY and CDR2 SMNVEV (reference sequence). V lost 4 bases and J 10 bases, leaving 17 bases between the germline ends. The CDR3 length is 15 residues.

V usage is TRBV10-1 and J usage is TRBJ1-5, with D perhaps TRBD1 (5 bases). CDR1 is WNHNN, CDR2 SYGVQD, per germline (reference sequence). Trimming pared 3 bases from V and 3 bases from J, leaving 18 bases between. The CDR3 has 17 residues. CDR3 DNA sequence: TGCGCCAGCAGTGATTCTCGGCAGGGAATTGACAATCAGCCCCAGCATTTT. This translates into CASSDSRQGIDNQPQHF.

The V gene is TRBV18, the J gene TRBJ2-3; 7 positions match TRBD1. With 4 bases clipped from V and 5 bases from J, the junction kept 12 bases outside the gene matches. Per the germline V gene, CDR1 is KGHSH and CDR2 is LQKENI. The CDR3 is 16 amino acids. The CDR3 loop is CASSLRDRALGDTQYF. CDR3 DNA sequence: TGTGCCAGCTCACTTCGTGACAGGGCCTTGGGAGATACGCAGTATTTT.

Concerning this clone: One junction end disagrees with the germline gene, perhaps due to a read error. The rearrangement joins TRBV11-2 to TRBJ2-1; 7 nucleotides match TRBD2. Germline loops: CDR1 SGHAT, CDR2 FQNNGV. CDR3 length: 14 residues. The CDR3 coding sequence is TGTGCCAGCAGCTTAGATCCGGGGGGACTCACTGGCCTCTTC. This codes for CASSLDPGGLTGLF.

The V call is TRBV5-4, the J call TRBJ1-6, with D perhaps matching TRBD1 (5 bases). Germline-derived CDR1 and CDR2 are SGHNT and YYREEE (reference sequence). This CDR3 has 14 residues. Trimming stripped 2 bases from V and 8 bases from J, with 11 bases between. CDR3 loop: CASSFDRTYSPLHF. The CDR3 nucleotides are TGTGCCAGCAGCTTTGACAGAACGTATTCACCCCTCCACTTT. Based on the CDR3 plus reference TRBV5-4 and TRBJ1-6, the full variable domain is ETGVTQSPTHLIKTRGQQVTLRCSSQSGHNTVSWYQQALGQGPQFIFQYYREEENGRGNFPPRFSGLQFPNYSSELNVNALELDDSALYLCASSFDRTYSPLHFGNGTRLTVT.

The chain carries TRBV19 and TRBJ1-2, with 12 positions matching TRBD1. CDR3 length: 18 amino acids. V lost 5 bases, J lost 0 bases, and 10 bases stayed unmatched. Germline CDR1 and CDR2: LNHDA and SQIVND (reference sequence). CDR3: CASSFLSGTGGTNYGYTF. CDR3 coding DNA: TGTGCCAGTAGTTTTCTCTCCGGGACAGGGGGCACTAACTATGGCTACACCTTC. The complete variable domain, with remaining parts taken from reference TRBV19 and TRBJ1-2, reads DGGITQSPKYLFRKEGQNVTLSCEQNLNHDAMYWYRQDPGQGLRLIYYSQIVNDFQKGDIAEGYSVSREKKESFPLTVTSAQKNPTAFYLCASSFLSGTGGTNYGYTFGSGTRLTVV.

This clone has only a few counts. The chain joins TRBV7-9 to TRBJ2-7, with a possible D match to TRBD2 (6 bases). Germline V gives CDR1 SEHNR, CDR2 FQNEAQ (reference sequence). V was cut by 3 bases and J by 6 bases, with 9 bases left in between. The CDR3 is 12 residues long. The CDR3 DNA reads as TGTGCCAGCAGCTTGGAGGGGCCCGAGCAGTACTTC. Translating gives CASSLEGPEQYF.

The chain has TRBV29-1 and TRBJ2-5, with 10 bases fitting TRBD2. CDR1 is SQVTM and CDR2 is ANQGSEA in the germline V gene. Trimming cost V 0 bases and J 1 base; bases outside gene matches: 5. The CDR3 totals 16 residues. CDR3 in DNA: TGCAGCGTTGAAGAACCCGGACTAGCGGTCCAAGAGACCCAGTACTTC. Translated, it gives CSVEEPGLAVQETQYF.

The chain links TRBV6-1 to TRBJ1-5, with D perhaps matching TRBD1 (5 bases). CDR1 MNHNS and CDR2 SASEGT come from the germline V gene. The V end was cut by 2 bases, the J end by 3 bases, with 8 bases between. This CDR3 has 14 amino acids. DNA for the CDR3: TGTGCCAGCAGTGAACCCAGGGTCAATCAGCCCCAGCATTTT. This gives the protein CASSEPRVNQPQHF.

The chain joins TRBV6-5 to TRBJ2-3, with a weak D call TRBD2 (6 bases). The V gene lost 0 bases and the J gene lost 2 bases, with 9 bases spanning the gap. The CDR3 has 15 residues. In germline, CDR1 is MNHEY, CDR2 SVGAGI. CDR3 in amino acids: CASSYSGGTTDTQYF. The CDR3, as DNA: TGTGCCAGCAGTTACTCAGGAGGGACCACAGATACGCAGTATTTT.

The V gene is TRBV2, the J gene TRBJ2-3, with 7 bases aligning to TRBD1. The germline V gene has CDR1 SNHLY and CDR2 FYNNEI. Trimming at V came to 7 bases and at J to 7 bases, leaving 11 bases not matched to a gene. This CDR3 comprises 14 residues. The CDR3 is CASNGDSLRNTQYF. CDR3 nucleotides: TGTGCCAGCAATGGGGACAGTCTGAGGAATACGCAGTATTTT.

In regard to this clone: The same CDR3 also results from other DNA sequences found in this sample. The CDR3 reads CASSLVPGETQYF. The CDR3 region has the DNA TGCGCCAGCAGCTTGGTACCCGGGGAGACCCAGTACTTC. V is TRBV5-1 and J is TRBJ2-5; D is unresolved. Germline CDR1 and CDR2: SGHRS and YFSETQ. CDR3 size: 13 residues. V shed 0 bases and J shed 5 bases, with 8 bases lying between them.

The chain uses TRBV7-2 and TRBJ1-1; D is possibly TRBD1 (6 bases). Germline loops: CDR1 SGHTA, CDR2 FQGNSA. The CDR3 is 15 residues long. Between the trimmed V and J ends, which lost 5 bases and 2 bases, there was a span of 15 bases. CDR3 region: CASSPTRTVNTEAFF. The CDR3 bases are TGTGCCAGCAGCCCAACACGGACAGTTAACACTGAAGCTTTCTTT.

The CDR3 here is CASSVRGSSYNEQFF. DNA of the CDR3: TGTGCCAGCAGCGTGAGGGGGAGCTCCTACAATGAGCAGTTCTTC. The chain uses TRBV9 and TRBJ2-1, with D perhaps TRBD1 (6 bases). CDR1 is SGDLS and CDR2 is YYNGEE in the germline V gene. This CDR3 region has 15 residues. Between the trimmed V and J ends, which lost 2 bases and 0 bases, there was a span of 9 bases.

This chain uses TRBV28 with TRBJ2-1; no clear D. CDR3 length equals 11 residues. CDR1 is MDHEN, CDR2 SYDVKM, per germline. Trimming pared 8 bases from V and 4 bases from J, leaving 6 bases between. The CDR3 nucleotides read TGTGCCAGCGGCATATACAATGAGCAGTTCTTC. Its protein is CASGIYNEQFF. Based on the CDR3 plus reference TRBV28 and TRBJ2-1, the full variable domain is DVKVTQSSRYLVKRTGEKVFLECVQDMDHENMFWYRQDPGLGLRLIYFSYDVKMKEKGDIPEGYSVSREKKERFSLILESASTNQTSMYLCASGIYNEQFFGPGTRLTVL.

This chain joins TRBV5-4 and TRBJ2-2; D is ambiguous. Germline CDR1 and CDR2: SGHNT and YYREEE (reference sequence). CDR3 length: 15 residues. V dropped 3 bases and J dropped 5 bases, with 14 bases sitting between them. For the CDR3, the DNA is TGTGCCAGCAGCTCCCACCCCCGACTTACCGGGGAGCTGTTTTTT. It encodes CASSSHPRLTGELFF. The full variable domain, rest sourced from reference TRBV5-4 and TRBJ2-2, is ETGVTQSPTHLIKTRGQQVTLRCSSQSGHNTVSWYQQALGQGPQFIFQYYREEENGRGNFPPRFSGLQFPNYSSELNVNALELDDSALYLCASSSHPRLTGELFFGEGSRLTVL.

V and J are TRBV5-1 and TRBJ2-7; possibly TRBD2 for D (6 bases). CDR3 length: 14 amino acids. Between the trimmed V and J ends, which lost 4 bases and 1 base, there was a span of 12 bases. CDR1 and CDR2 (germline): SGHRS, YFSETQ. CDR3 bases: TGCGCCAGCAGCCCGGGAGACGGATCCTACGAGCAGTACTTC. Its translation: CASSPGDGSYEQYF.

The V call is TRBV28, the J call TRBJ2-1; TRBD1 matches 7 bases. The CDR3 length is 13 residues. Looked up from germline, CDR1 is MDHEN and CDR2 is SYDVKM. Germline trimming cut 5 bases from V and 15 bases from J; bases unmatched to any gene: 13. The CDR3 region is CASSTPSPDRRFF. The CDR3 DNA follows: TGTGCCAGCAGTACCCCCTCCCCGGACAGGAGGTTCTTC.